The rows below give T cell receptor beta chains drawn from one sample of a study of blood T cell repertoires in COVID-19. The assay was immunoSEQ multiplex PCR, and TCRdb's table has in-frame clones only and misses some. The sample contains over 100,000 clones, more than 75% of which appear only once. The sequencing input was peripheral blood. The receptor source for this set is a woman aged 70-85 years with COVID-19, enrolled during active disease. CDR3s include the opening cysteine and the closing phenylalanine or tryptophan. Fields, in order: clone size, J gene, V gene, D gene, CDR3 DNA, CDR3 protein. The D gene is left open where the match is weak. The size field is filled for only some rows; it gives once, few, many or a size class.

size: NA
J: TRBJ1-4
V: TRBV14
D: NA
DNA: TGTGCCAGCAGCCAACTCCCGGGAGAAAAACTGTTTTTT
CDR3: CASSQLPGEKLFF

size: NA
J: TRBJ2-1
V: TRBV6-5
D: NA
DNA: TGTGCCAGCAGACTCACAGGGCAGGGTGAGCAGTTCTTC
CDR3: CASRLTGQGEQFF

size: NA
J: TRBJ1-2
V: TRBV11-2
D: NA
DNA: TGTGCCAGCAGCTTACGGAACTATGGCTACACCTTC
CDR3: CASSLRNYGYTF

size: NA
J: TRBJ2-3
V: TRBV5-1
D: TRBD2
DNA: TGCGCCAGCAGGGAGGGACTAGCGCGCACAGATACGCAGTATTTT
CDR3: CASREGLARTDTQYF

size: NA
J: TRBJ2-5
V: TRBV9
D: TRBD2
DNA: TGTGCCAGCAGCGTTAGCGGGGGGGCCCGGGAGACCCAGTACTTC
CDR3: CASSVSGGARETQYF

size: NA
J: TRBJ2-7
V: TRBV10-3
D: TRBD2
DNA: TGTGCCACGGGAGGGCGGGGGGACTCCTACGAGCAGTACTTC
CDR3: CATGGRGDSYEQYF

size: NA
J: TRBJ2-1
V: TRBV7-9
D: NA
DNA: TGTGCCAGCAGCTTACGAGACAATGAGCAGTTCTTC
CDR3: CASSLRDNEQFF

size: NA
J: TRBJ1-5
V: TRBV4-2
D: NA
DNA: TGTGCCAGCAGCCAAGCAGTAGGAGACGGTAAGCAGCCCCAGCATTTT
CDR3: CASSQAVGDGKQPQHF

size: NA
J: TRBJ2-3
V: TRBV5-5
D: TRBD2
DNA: TGTGCCAGCAGCCAAACGGGGGGGCCCGCAGATACGCAGTATTTT
CDR3: CASSQTGGPADTQYF

size: NA
J: TRBJ1-2
V: TRBV7-9
D: NA
DNA: TGTGCCAGCAGCTTACCCAGCGGGTATGGCTACACCTTC
CDR3: CASSLPSGYGYTF

size: NA
J: TRBJ2-1
V: TRBV7-9
D: NA
DNA: TGTGCCAGCAGCTTAGTGGTAGCCGATGAGCAGTTCTTC
CDR3: CASSLVVADEQFF

size: NA
J: TRBJ1-2
V: TRBV29-1
D: NA
DNA: TGCAGCGTTGAGGTAATCGGACATTCTGGCTACACCTTC
CDR3: CSVEVIGHSGYTF

size: NA
J: TRBJ1-1
V: TRBV6-5
D: NA
DNA: TGTGCCAGCAGGCCGGACAGTGAAGCTTTCTTT
CDR3: CASRPDSEAFF

size: NA
J: TRBJ1-2
V: TRBV30
D: NA
DNA: TGTGCCTGGGTTACCTCCGGGACACTCTATGGCTACACCTTC
CDR3: CAWVTSGTLYGYTF

size: once
J: TRBJ1-2
V: TRBV5-1
D: TRBD1
DNA: TGCGCCAGCAGCTTGGCCTTGACAGGGCGGGGTGCTAACTATGGCTACACCTTC
CDR3: CASSLALTGRGANYGYTF

size: NA
J: TRBJ1-5
V: TRBV6-6
D: TRBD1
DNA: TGTGCCAGCAGTTACTTAGGAGACAGGGGGAATCAGCCCCAGCATTTT
CDR3: CASSYLGDRGNQPQHF

size: NA
J: TRBJ1-3
V: TRBV30
D: TRBD1
DNA: TGTGCCTGGGGACAGGGGAATCCTGTCTCTGGAAACACCATATATTTT
CDR3: CAWGQGNPVSGNTIYF

size: NA
J: TRBJ2-2
V: TRBV6-1
D: NA
DNA: TGTGCCAGCAGTGACGTCGCGAGGGAAAGCGTGCTGTTTTTT
CDR3: CASSDVARESVLFF